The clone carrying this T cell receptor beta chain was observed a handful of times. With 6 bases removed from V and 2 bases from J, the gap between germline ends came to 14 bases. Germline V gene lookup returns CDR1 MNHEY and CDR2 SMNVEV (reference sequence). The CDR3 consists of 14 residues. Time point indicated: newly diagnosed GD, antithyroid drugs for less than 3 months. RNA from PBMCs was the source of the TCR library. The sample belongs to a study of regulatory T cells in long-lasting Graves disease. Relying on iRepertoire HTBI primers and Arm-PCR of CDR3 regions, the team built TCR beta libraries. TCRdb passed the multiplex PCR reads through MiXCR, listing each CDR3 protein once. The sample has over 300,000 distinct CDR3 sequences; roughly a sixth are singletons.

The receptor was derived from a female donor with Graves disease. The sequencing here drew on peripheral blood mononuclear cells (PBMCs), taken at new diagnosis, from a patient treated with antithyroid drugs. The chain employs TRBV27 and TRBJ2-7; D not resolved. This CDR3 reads CASSPTPTPYEQYF. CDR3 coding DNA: TGTGCCAGCAGCCCGACACCTACCCCCTACGAGCAGTACTTC.